Shown below are 24 T cell receptor beta chains from a single sample sequenced in a study of cytomegalovirus exposure and HLA in healthy donors. The data were produced by immunoSEQ multiplex PCR, yet TCRdb's version contains in-frame clones alone and is incomplete. Of over 85,000 clones in the sample, 89% are singletons; the top ten hold under 2%. Sequencing used PBMCs. These TCRs come from a woman under 30 in good health and CMV-seronegative.

This clone was observed once. This chain links TRBV10-1 with TRBJ2-3; TRBD2 aligns across 8 bases. This CDR3 spans 15 amino acids. The V gene end was trimmed by 7 bases and the J gene end by 2 bases; junction bases not matched to a gene: 8. From germline, CDR1 is WNHNN and CDR2 SYGVQD (reference sequence). DNA of the CDR3: TGCGCCAGCATGGCCAGCGGGGGCCACACAGATACGCAGTATTTT. It yields the protein CASMASGGHTDTQYF.

V is TRBV6-5 and J is TRBJ1-5; 8 bases are a match to TRBD1. Germline-derived CDR1 and CDR2 are MNHEY and SVGAGI. The CDR3 contains 14 residues. After removal of 5 bases from V and 5 bases from J, the junction contained 5 bases not matched to a gene. CDR3 region: CASSDRGADQPQHF. The CDR3 DNA sequence: TGTGCCAGCAGTGACAGGGGAGCGGATCAGCCCCAGCATTTT.

The genes are TRBV11-2 and TRBJ1-6, with 7 bases matching TRBD1. The length of the CDR3 is 18 residues. V was clipped by 8 bases and J by 0 bases; unmatched bases: 13. Germline values: CDR1 SGHAT, CDR2 FQNNGV. CDR3 nucleotides: TGTGCCAGCCGAACCGCCGGCAGGGGGACCTCCTATAATTCACCCCTCCACTTT. It specifies CASRTAGRGTSYNSPLHF.

This chain uses TRBV5-1 with TRBJ2-7; 15 nucleotides match TRBD2. Trimming removed 3 bases from V and 4 bases from J; junction bases left unmatched: 2. Per germline, CDR1 SGHRS and CDR2 YFSETQ. This CDR3 has 15 residues. CDR3 residues: CASSSGLAGGYEQYF. For the CDR3, the DNA is TGCGCCAGCAGCTCGGGACTAGCGGGAGGTTACGAGCAGTACTTC.

The chain employs TRBV7-8 and TRBJ2-1, with 8 positions matching TRBD1. CDR1 SGHVS and CDR2 FQNEAQ come from the germline V gene. The CDR3 contains 15 residues. Germline trimming cut 6 bases from V and 3 bases from J; bases unmatched to any gene: 7. CDR3 sequence: CASSPLGQDYNEQFF. CDR3 DNA: TGTGCCAGCAGTCCCCTGGGACAGGACTACAATGAGCAGTTCTTC.

The chain uses TRBV7-2 and TRBJ1-1; tentative D call: TRBD1 (5 bases). This CDR3 contains 15 residues. Trimming left V 1 base short and J 3 bases short, with 12 bases between. Germline assignment: CDR1 SGHTA and CDR2 FQGNSA. Written as DNA, the CDR3 is TGTGCCAGCAGCTTAGGCCAGGGAAGGGACACTGAAGCTTTCTTT. The encoded protein is CASSLGQGRDTEAFF.

V is TRBV4-2 and J is TRBJ2-6; TRBD2 might be the D (6 bases). The germline CDR1 and CDR2 sequences are LGHNA and YNFKEQ. The CDR3 consists of 16 residues. V shed 0 bases and J shed 0 bases, with 6 bases lying between them. The CDR3 protein is CASSQEAGSGANVLTF. The CDR3 coding sequence is TGTGCCAGCAGCCAAGAAGCGGGCTCTGGGGCCAACGTCCTGACTTTC.

The CDR3 DNA is TGTGCCAGCAGCACACAGGGGGTTGGAACTGAAGCTTTCTTT. Protein product: CASSTQGVGTEAFF. This chain links TRBV9 with TRBJ1-1; 8 positions agree with TRBD1. There are 14 residues in the CDR3. Germline loops: CDR1 SGDLS, CDR2 YYNGEE. Unmatched junction bases numbered 7, after V lost 4 bases and J lost 5 bases.

The chain combines TRBV14 with TRBJ2-7; 8 positions agree with TRBD2. Losses at the gene ends were 6 bases for V and 3 bases for J; bases not matched to a gene: 4. Germline CDR1 SGHDN, CDR2 FVKESK. This CDR3 region has 13 residues. The CDR3 sequence is CASSDSGGYEQYF. CDR3 DNA sequence: TGTGCCAGCAGTGACAGCGGGGGCTACGAGCAGTACTTC.

The V gene is TRBV2, the J gene TRBJ2-1; D perhaps matches TRBD1 (5 bases). The CDR3 runs to 14 residues. Trimming pared 4 bases from V and 8 bases from J, leaving 15 bases between. Germline CDR1 is SNHLY and CDR2 is FYNNEI. CDR3 amino acids: CASSVTVPSDEQFF. Here the CDR3 DNA reads TGTGCCAGCAGTGTGACAGTCCCTTCGGATGAGCAGTTCTTC.

The chain employs TRBV18 and TRBJ2-7, with 7 bases that match TRBD1. The length of the CDR3 is 14 residues. Trimming removed 4 bases from V and 2 bases from J; junction bases left unmatched: 5. Germline V lookup: CDR1 KGHSH, CDR2 LQKENI. Written as DNA, the CDR3 is TGTGCCAGCTCACGCCGGGACAGACCCTACGAGCAGTACTTC. This encodes CASSRRDRPYEQYF.

This clone was observed a few times. The DNA for the CDR3 is TGTGCCAGCAGCCCAACGCGCGACCTAGGTCACGATTCACCCCTCCACTTT. It encodes CASSPTRDLGHDSPLHF. The rearrangement joins TRBV4-2 to TRBJ1-6; no clear D. Trimming pared 4 bases from V and 8 bases from J, leaving 21 bases between. The CDR3 is made up of 17 amino acids. The V gene's germline CDR1 is LGHNA and CDR2 YNFKEQ.

The chain links TRBV27 to TRBJ1-1, with 10 bases lining up with TRBD1. The CDR3 spans 16 residues. CDR1 and CDR2 (germline): MNHEY, SMNVEV (reference sequence). Losses at the gene ends were 2 bases for V and 0 bases for J; bases not matched to a gene: 3. Written as DNA, the CDR3 is TGTGCCAGCAGTTTAAGACAGGGGGCTCTGAACACTGAAGCTTTCTTT. Translation: CASSLRQGALNTEAFF.

The chain combines TRBV30 with TRBJ2-3, with TRBD2 identical over 9 bases. Germline loops: CDR1 GTSNPN, CDR2 SVGIG (reference sequence). The CDR3 runs 15 residues. The ends lost 4 bases at V and 6 bases at J; junction bases unmatched: 11. The CDR3 spells CAWTGLAGLRDTQYF. DNA of the CDR3: TGTGCCTGGACAGGGCTAGCGGGGCTCAGGGATACGCAGTATTTT.

The V and J genes are TRBV7-6 and TRBJ2-7, with D perhaps TRBD1 (6 bases). Trimming pared 4 bases from V and 6 bases from J, leaving 16 bases between. The length of the CDR3 is 14 residues. Per germline, CDR1 SGHVS and CDR2 FNYEAQ. The CDR3 DNA reads TGTGCCAGCAGCTCAGGGGCCCAGGATGGCGAGCAGTACTTC. This sequence encodes CASSSGAQDGEQYF.

This clone was recorded once. The V gene is TRBV9, the J gene TRBJ1-1, with 9 bases matching TRBD1. After removal of 3 bases from V and 4 bases from J, the junction contained 4 bases not matched to a gene. CDR1 SGDLS and CDR2 YYNGEE come from the germline V gene. CDR3 length: 14 residues. The DNA of the CDR3 is TGTGCCAGCAGCGGGACAGGGGAGAGCACTGAAGCTTTCTTT. This encodes CASSGTGESTEAFF.

This clone has more than one count but fewer than ten. The CDR3 coding sequence is TGCGCCAGCAGCCAAGATATAGAGAGGGTCTACGAGCAGTACTTC. It codes for CASSQDIERVYEQYF. The chain recombines TRBV4-3 with TRBJ2-7; maybe TRBD2 (5 bases). This CDR3 comprises 15 residues. V was shortened by 0 bases and J by 3 bases, with 12 bases between the two germline ends. Germline CDR1 is LGHNA and CDR2 is YSLEER.

The V call is TRBV6-1, the J call TRBJ1-2; D ambiguous. The CDR3 consists of 13 residues. Germline V gene lookup returns CDR1 MNHNS and CDR2 SASEGT. V lost 5 bases and J lost 5, with 12 bases in between. CDR3 in amino acids: CASSSDGVYGYTF. CDR3 in DNA: TGTGCCAGCAGTTCAGACGGAGTTTATGGCTACACCTTC.

The chain employs TRBV4-1 and TRBJ2-6; possible D gene TRBD1, 5 bases. This CDR3 has 14 residues. Trimming cost V 4 bases and J 3 bases, with 7 bases left between them. Germline V gives CDR1 MGHRA, CDR2 YSYEKL. CDR3 nucleotides: TGCGCCAGCAGCCGCCAGGGTGGGGCCAACGTCCTGACTTTC. Residues: CASSRQGGANVLTF.

This sequence joins TRBV6-1 and TRBJ1-2; TRBD1 might be the D (6 bases). This CDR3 contains 13 residues. From germline, CDR1 is MNHNS and CDR2 SASEGT. V lost 2 bases and J 7 bases, leaving 11 bases between the germline ends. The DNA of the CDR3 is TGTGCCAGCAGTGAAAGGGGGAGATCTGGCTACACCTTC. As protein: CASSERGRSGYTF.

The V gene is TRBV7-3, the J gene TRBJ2-1, with 11 bases fitting TRBD2. CDR3 size: 16 residues. Per the germline V gene, CDR1 is SGHTA and CDR2 is FQGTGA. The V gene end was trimmed by 5 bases and the J gene end by 4 bases; junction bases not matched to a gene: 7. DNA for the CDR3: TGTGCCAGCAGCCCCCTAGGGACTAGCGGTTACAATGAGCAGTTCTTC. Protein sequence: CASSPLGTSGYNEQFF.

CDR3 loop: CSASGPYEQYF. The DNA for the CDR3 is TGCAGCGCGAGCGGCCCCTACGAGCAGTACTTC. This chain connects TRBV29-1 to TRBJ2-7; D possibly corresponds to TRBD2 (5 bases). The germline V gene has CDR1 SQVTM and CDR2 ANQGSEA. The germline V and J ends were trimmed by 7 bases and 2 bases, with 9 bases remaining between them. CDR3 length: 11 residues.

The chain employs TRBV27 and TRBJ2-3, with TRBD2 as a possible D gene (5 bases). The germline CDR1 and CDR2 sequences are MNHEY and SMNVEV (reference sequence). The V end lost 6 bases, the J end lost 0 bases, and 13 bases lay between the germline ends. The CDR3 loop spans 15 amino acids. The CDR3 reads CASSSMRRSTDTQYF. CDR3 sequence (DNA): TGTGCCAGCAGCTCCATGAGGAGGAGCACAGATACGCAGTATTTT.

V gene TRBV19 combines with J gene TRBJ2-1; 8 bases map to TRBD1. The length of the CDR3 is 16 residues. V lost 4 bases to trimming and J lost 0 bases; unmatched junction nucleotides: 5. Germline V gene sequence: CDR1 LNHDA, CDR2 SQIVND (reference sequence). The CDR3 region has the DNA TGTGCCAGTAGTAAATACACAGGGGGCTCCTACAATGAGCAGTTCTTC. Translation: CASSKYTGGSYNEQFF.